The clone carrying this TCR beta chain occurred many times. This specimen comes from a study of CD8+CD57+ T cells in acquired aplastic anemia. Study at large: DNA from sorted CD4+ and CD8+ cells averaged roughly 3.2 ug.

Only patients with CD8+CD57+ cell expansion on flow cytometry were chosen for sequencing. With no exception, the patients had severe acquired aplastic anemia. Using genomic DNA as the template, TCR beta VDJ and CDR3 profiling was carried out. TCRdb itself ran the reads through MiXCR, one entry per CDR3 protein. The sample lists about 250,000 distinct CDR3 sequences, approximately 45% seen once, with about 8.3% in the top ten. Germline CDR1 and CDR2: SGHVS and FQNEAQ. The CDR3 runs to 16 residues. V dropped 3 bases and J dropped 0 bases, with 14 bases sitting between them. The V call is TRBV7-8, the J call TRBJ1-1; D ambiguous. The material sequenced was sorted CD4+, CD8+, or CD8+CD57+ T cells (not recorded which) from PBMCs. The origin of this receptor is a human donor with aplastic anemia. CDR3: CASSLGRGPMNTEAFF. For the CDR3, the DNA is TGTGCCAGCAGCTTGGGGAGAGGCCCTATGAACACTGAAGCTTTCTTT.